This T cell receptor beta chain was recorded in a study of Graves' ophthalmopathy and Graves' hyperthyroidism. Study-level background: Hyperthyroidism was classified as stable if no ophthalmopathy occurred within 18 months of follow-up. Whole-study findings and limits: Clonotypes were expanded in thyroid at above 0.001 frequency, and most also appeared in blood. The model reached 65% to 71% sensitivity and around 74% specificity for predicting ophthalmopathy progression.

Amplification from RNA transcripts yielded the TCR beta CDR3 regions. First-round RT-PCR relied on HTBI primers, and a second-round multiplex PCR came next. TCRdb independently ran MiXCR on the multiplex PCR reads; one entry per CDR3 protein. The sample holds around 1.1 million distinct CDR3 sequences, roughly two fifths seen once. This clonotype has a count of ten or more. Antigen specificity is unknown. Deletions cut 4 bases from V and 3 bases from J, with 16 bases between. CDR3 length equals 15 residues. Germline CDR1 reads SGDLS; CDR2 reads YYNGEE. The sequencing input was peripheral blood or thyroid tissue (not recorded which). The TCR was taken from an adult man with Graves' hyperthyroidism. The chain links TRBV9 to TRBJ1-1; no reliable D call. DNA of the CDR3: TGTGCCAGCAGCCCCCGGTCGGACGGATACACTGAAGCTTTCTTT. Protein product: CASSPRSDGYTEAFF.